The subject of this entry is one TCR beta chain. Its specificity is not known. The CDR3 regions of TCR beta were amplified from RNA transcripts. In the first-round RT-PCR of the TCR CDR3, the HTBI primer set was used. TCRdb processed the multiplex PCR reads anew with MiXCR; each CDR3 protein has one entry. This sample has 650,000 to 850,000 distinct CDR3 sequences, with around a sixth found just once. The germline gives CDR1 SGHDT, CDR2 YYEEEE. Unmatched junction bases numbered 4, after V lost 5 bases and J lost 3 bases. The CDR3 spans 15 residues. The data belong to a study of T cells in Graves' hyperthyroidism and ophthalmopathy. Whole-study results and caveats: Most thyroid clonotypes expanded above 0.001 appeared in blood too.

Uncontrolled infection, other autoimmune disease, pregnancy or lactation led to exclusion. Diagnostic decisions used clinical symptoms, serum thyroxine and TRAb, thyroid ultrasound and orbital computed tomography. PBMCs were derived from about 10 ml fresh peripheral blood. The clonotype comes from a woman aged 45 to 65 with Graves' hyperthyroidism that later progressed to Graves' ophthalmopathy. The genes are TRBV5-6 and TRBJ2-1; TRBD2 aligns across 11 bases. Sequenced: blood. This CDR3 is CASRQTSGGYNEQFF. As DNA, the CDR3 is TGTGCCAGCAGACAAACTAGCGGGGGCTACAATGAGCAGTTCTTC.